One sample yielded the 32 T cell receptor beta chains listed below, sequenced in a study of shared clonotypes between healthy human individuals. Sequencing was performed with immunoSEQ multiplex PCR; in TCRdb, only in-frame clones are kept and a portion is missing. The sample includes roughly 2,300,000 clones, 85% to 95% seen only once; the top ten take 0.3% to 0.45%. The specimen was naive CD4+ T cells from PBMCs. The sample's subset: CD45RA+ positively selected. The source of these receptors is a man younger than 35 in good health. Some clones in this sample may be carry-over from other donors' samples.

This chain links TRBV5-6 with TRBJ2-7; a possible D gene is TRBD1 (7 bases). Germline CDR1 reads SGHDT; CDR2 reads YYEEEE. The CDR3 has 14 amino acids. V lost 2 bases to trimming and J lost 4 bases, with 13 bases between them. CDR3 DNA: TGTGCCAGCAGCTTCAGGGGGGTTATATACGAGCAGTACTTC. This translates into CASSFRGVIYEQYF. The full variable domain, in which reference TRBV5-6 and TRBJ2-7 provide the parts outside the CDR3, is DAGVTQSPTHLIKTRGQQVTLRCSPKSGHDTVSWYQQALGQGPQFIFQYYEEEERQRGNFPDRFSGHQFPNYSSELNVNALLLGDSALYLCASSFRGVIYEQYFGPGTRLTVT.

This clone appeared a single time. The V and J genes are TRBV7-2 and TRBJ2-1; 10 bases line up with TRBD1. Trimming cost V 2 bases and J 10 bases; bases outside gene matches: 14. This CDR3 region has 17 residues. Germline loops: CDR1 SGHTA, CDR2 FQGNSA. DNA of the CDR3: TGTGCCAGCAGCTTACTTCTTATAGGACAGGGGGGTCAGGAGCAGTTCTTC. Its translation: CASSLLLIGQGGQEQFF.

Worth noting for this clone: One end of the junction is discordant with germline, which a read error may explain. V and J are TRBV11-3 and TRBJ2-7; 7 bases map to TRBD2. This CDR3 contains 14 residues. Germline CDR1 and CDR2: SGHNT and YENEEA. The CDR3 loop is CASSFGGSSHEQYF. The CDR3 coding sequence is TGTGCCAGCAGCTTCGGCGGGAGCTCCCACGAGCAGTACTTC.

The rearrangement joins TRBV30 to TRBJ2-5, with 9 bases lining up with TRBD1. The tail of the sequence fits TRBJ2-7 better, so the J call may be wrong. This CDR3 is built from 15 residues. CDR1 and CDR2 from the germline V gene are GTSNPN and SVGIG (reference sequence). CDR3 coding DNA: TGTGCCTGGGGTGATTGGGGGACAGGGAGATACGAGCAGTACTTC. Residues: CAWGDWGTGRYEQYF.

This chain links TRBV27 with TRBJ1-4; 8 nucleotides match TRBD1. After removal of 2 bases from V and 7 bases from J, the junction contained 3 bases not matched to a gene. CDR1 and CDR2 from the germline V gene are MNHEY and SMNVEV (reference sequence). The CDR3 is 14 residues long. CDR3 loop: CASSLPGTGEKLFF. CDR3 nucleotide sequence: TGTGCCAGCAGTTTACCCGGGACAGGTGAAAAACTGTTTTTT.

The chain combines TRBV15 with TRBJ2-5; D possibly corresponds to TRBD2 (5 bases). Trimming shortened V by 1 base and J by 4 bases, and 25 bases separated the two germline ends. The CDR3 is 19 residues long. Germline CDR1 is LNHNV and CDR2 is YYDKDF (reference sequence). CDR3 in amino acids: CATSRVGEDWALRAETQYF. DNA of the CDR3: TGTGCCACCAGCAGAGTGGGAGAGGACTGGGCGTTGAGGGCAGAGACCCAGTACTTC.

V and J are TRBV5-4 and TRBJ2-5; a possible D gene is TRBD1 (5 bases). Trimming stripped 3 bases from V and 5 bases from J, with 14 bases between. The CDR3 is 14 residues long. Germline CDR1 and CDR2: SGHNT and YYREEE (reference sequence). Here the CDR3 reads CASSSQGTRETQYF. In DNA, the CDR3 is TGTGCCAGCAGCTCCCAGGGTACCCGGGAGACCCAGTACTTC.

The gene calls are TRBV5-1 and TRBJ1-1; 9 positions agree with TRBD1. Germline V gene data show CDR1 as SGHRS and CDR2 as YFSETQ. This CDR3 is built from 13 residues. Trimming at V came to 4 bases and at J to 11 bases, leaving 9 bases not matched to a gene. The DNA for the CDR3 is TGCGCCAGCAGCCCGGGACAGGGTCAAAGGGCTTTCTTT. Its protein product is CASSPGQGQRAFF. Together with reference TRBV5-1 and TRBJ1-1, the CDR3 gives the full variable domain: KAGVTQTPRYLIKTRGQQVTLSCSPISGHRSVSWYQQTPGQGLQFLFEYFSETQRNKGNFPGRFSGRQFSNSRSEMNVSTLELGDSALYLCASSPGQGQRAFFGQGTRLTVV.

The V gene is TRBV7-2, the J gene TRBJ2-2; the D call may be TRBD1 or TRBD2 (7 bases each). The germline V gene has CDR1 SGHTA and CDR2 FQGNSA. The CDR3 runs 16 residues. Trimming removed 5 bases from V and 4 bases from J, with 17 bases in between. This chain's CDR3 is CASSDPRGGATGELFF. The CDR3 DNA follows: TGTGCCAGCAGCGACCCCAGGGGGGGGGCCACCGGGGAGCTGTTTTTT.

The rearrangement joins TRBV28 to TRBJ2-3; no reliable D call. The CDR3 runs 12 residues. The V gene lost 5 bases and the J gene lost 6 bases, with 9 bases spanning the gap. The germline V gene has CDR1 MDHEN and CDR2 SYDVKM. The CDR3 DNA reads TGTGCCAGCAGTCCTATGCAGGATACGCAGTATTTT. Translating it yields CASSPMQDTQYF.

The J gene is TRBJ2-5, the V gene TRBV4-2; maybe TRBD2 (8 bases). This CDR3 is 15 amino acids long. In germline, CDR1 is LGHNA, CDR2 YNFKEQ. V shed 2 bases and J shed 2 bases, with 12 bases lying between them. Here the CDR3 reads CASSQRGGQQETQYF. The CDR3 coding sequence is TGTGCCAGCAGCCAACGGGGGGGACAGCAAGAGACCCAGTACTTC.

This clone was found a few times. V is TRBV6-1 and J is TRBJ1-2; tentatively, D is TRBD1 (6 bases). Germline V gene data show CDR1 as MNHNS and CDR2 as SASEGT. The CDR3 length is 16 residues. V lost 2 bases and J lost 4, with 17 bases in between. The CDR3 loop reads CASSERGTRGIYGYTF. The CDR3 nucleotides read TGTGCCAGCAGTGAAAGGGGAACGAGGGGGATCTATGGCTACACCTTC.

In its sample, this clone was seen a few times. The genes are TRBV30 and TRBJ1-4, with D hard to call. This CDR3 region has 13 residues. The ends were cut back, 1 base at V and 12 bases at J, with 15 bases in the middle. The germline gives CDR1 GTSNPN, CDR2 SVGIG (reference sequence). CDR3 sequence (DNA): TGTGCCTGGAGTGGGGCTCTATGGCAGCAACTGTTTTTT. Protein: CAWSGALWQQLFF.

On this clone itself: This CDR3 is also generated by other DNA sequences in the sample. The CDR3 DNA is TGCGCCAGCAGTCTGGGGGACACCTACAATGAGCAGTTCTTC. Its translation: CASSLGDTYNEQFF. The J gene is TRBJ2-1, the V gene TRBV5-1; a weak D match, TRBD1 (6 bases). The CDR3 runs to 14 residues. The V end was cut by 5 bases, the J end by 2 bases, with 11 bases between. The germline V gene encodes CDR1 SGHRS and CDR2 YFSETQ.

This chain connects TRBV18 to TRBJ2-7; D gene unclear. The CDR3 runs to 13 residues. Trimming removed 3 bases at V and 4 bases at J, with 10 bases between. Germline V gene data show CDR1 as KGHSH and CDR2 as LQKENI. The CDR3 region has the DNA TGTGCCAGCTCACCTACCCATCTGTACGAGCAGTACTTC. Its translation: CASSPTHLYEQYF.

The rearrangement links TRBV9 to TRBJ2-1, with a possible D match to TRBD2 (6 bases). Trimming pared 0 bases from V and 6 bases from J, leaving 13 bases between. This CDR3 is 15 amino acids long. Germline CDR1 and CDR2: SGDLS and YYNGEE. CDR3 residues: CASSVVGGVGNEQFF. The DNA for the CDR3 is TGTGCCAGCAGCGTAGTGGGGGGAGTGGGCAATGAGCAGTTCTTC.

The chain is built from TRBV11-3 and TRBJ1-1, with D perhaps TRBD1 (5 bases). In germline, CDR1 is SGHNT, CDR2 YENEEA. The CDR3 loop spans 14 amino acids. V was clipped by 5 bases and J by 1 base, with 11 bases between them. The CDR3 sequence is CASSAQGPNTEAFF. In nucleotides, the CDR3 is TGTGCCAGCAGCGCGCAGGGACCGAACACTGAAGCTTTCTTT.

The table lists this clone with a count of one. The chain uses TRBV10-3 and TRBJ2-5; 8 bases match TRBD1. This CDR3 is 14 amino acids long. Germline values: CDR1 ENHRY, CDR2 SYGVKD. V was pared by 4 bases and J by 0 bases, with 1 base of the junction left unmatched. CDR3 residues: CAISGTGNQETQYF. For the CDR3, the DNA is TGTGCCATCAGTGGGACAGGGAACCAAGAGACCCAGTACTTC.

In its sample, this clone was seen a few times. The rearrangement links TRBV6-1 to TRBJ1-1, with 7 bases identical to TRBD1. V gave up 2 bases and J gave up 3 bases; unmatched junction bases: 12. Germline values: CDR1 MNHNS, CDR2 SASEGT. The CDR3 is 17 amino acids. CDR3 sequence: CASSELPTGDLYTEAFF. CDR3 DNA sequence: TGTGCCAGCAGTGAATTGCCAACAGGGGATCTATACACTGAAGCTTTCTTT.

The sample holds a few counts of this clone. The V call is TRBV5-6, the J call TRBJ2-4; D might be TRBD1 (5 bases). V shed 0 bases and J shed 3 bases, with 7 bases lying between them. The germline CDR1 and CDR2 sequences are SGHDT and YYEEEE. The CDR3 totals 14 residues. The CDR3: CASSLATDKNIQYF. The DNA of the CDR3 is TGTGCCAGCAGCTTGGCGACAGACAAAAACATTCAGTACTTC.

The chain couples TRBV14 to TRBJ2-1; 9 bases map to TRBD2. J gave up 1 base and V 4 bases, and 5 bases lay outside the gene matches. There are 16 residues in the CDR3. The germline V gene has CDR1 SGHDN and CDR2 FVKESK. In DNA, the CDR3 is TGTGCCAGCAGCCGAGGACTAGCGCAGTCCTACAATGAGCAGTTCTTC. Amino acids: CASSRGLAQSYNEQFF.

The chain has TRBV7-2 and TRBJ1-5; D not certain. The V end was cut by 1 base, the J end by 0 bases, with 16 bases between. The CDR3 consists of 18 residues. Germline loops: CDR1 SGHTA, CDR2 FQGNSA. CDR3 residues: CASSLGSAADHSNQPQHF. DNA of the CDR3: TGTGCCAGCAGCTTAGGAAGCGCGGCAGACCATAGCAATCAGCCCCAGCATTTT.

This chain joins TRBV18 and TRBJ2-1; D is possibly TRBD2 (5 bases). Germline CDR1 is KGHSH and CDR2 is LQKENI. CDR3 length: 15 residues. V lost 3 bases and J lost 4, with 13 bases in between. The DNA for the CDR3 is TGTGCCAGCTCACCTGGAGGCGGTCAGTACAATGAGCAGTTCTTC. It codes for CASSPGGGQYNEQFF.

The chain couples TRBV4-3 to TRBJ2-2; unclear D gene. This CDR3 region has 13 residues. The germline V and J ends were trimmed by 0 bases and 4 bases, with 3 bases remaining between them. CDR1 and CDR2 (germline): LGHNA, YSLEER. The CDR3 sequence is CASSQEATGELFF. The DNA for the CDR3 is TGCGCCAGCAGCCAAGAGGCCACCGGGGAGCTGTTTTTT.

The chain links TRBV30 to TRBJ1-6; the D gene is possibly TRBD1 (5 bases). The germline gives CDR1 GTSNPN, CDR2 SVGIG (reference sequence). This CDR3 spans 14 amino acids. Deletions cut 2 bases from V and 8 bases from J, with 13 bases between. As DNA, the CDR3 is TGTGCCTGGAGTCAGTACGGGGGATATTCACCCCTCCACTTT. Translation: CAWSQYGGYSPLHF.

CDR3 region: CASSRDSYYGYTF. CDR3 bases: TGTGCCAGCAGCCGGGACAGCTATTATGGCTACACCTTC. The rearrangement links TRBV5-4 to TRBJ1-2; 7 positions agree with TRBD1. The trim removed 4 bases at V and 5 bases at J, leaving 5 bases unmatched. Germline CDR1 reads SGHNT; CDR2 reads YYREEE (reference sequence). The CDR3 has 13 residues.

The rearrangement joins TRBV5-4 to TRBJ2-2, with 10 bases aligning to TRBD2. The CDR3 extends over 16 amino acids. Per germline, CDR1 SGHNT and CDR2 YYREEE (reference sequence). V shed 0 bases and J 3 bases; nucleotides not matched to a gene: 2. CDR3: CASSLASGSDTGELFF. CDR3 nucleotide sequence: TGTGCCAGCAGCTTGGCTAGCGGGAGTGACACCGGGGAGCTGTTTTTT.

In DNA, the CDR3 is TGCGCCAGCAGCTTGGGACAGCGCGGTGTTGAGCAGTTCTTC. This codes for CASSLGQRGVEQFF. J is TRBJ2-1 and V is TRBV5-1; D is perhaps TRBD1 (5 bases). The germline CDR1 and CDR2 sequences are SGHRS and YFSETQ. The CDR3 sequence is 14 residues long. V shed 0 bases and J shed 9 bases, with 13 bases lying between them.

The rearrangement uses TRBV28 and TRBJ2-1; D unresolved. This CDR3 spans 15 amino acids. Germline V gene lookup returns CDR1 MDHEN and CDR2 SYDVKM. V lost 2 bases and J lost 0, with 8 bases in between. Written as DNA, the CDR3 is TGTGCCAGCAGTTTAGCACTTATCTCCTACAATGAGCAGTTCTTC. Translating it yields CASSLALISYNEQFF.

The chain links TRBV11-2 to TRBJ2-6, with TRBD2 as a possible D gene (5 bases). CDR3 length: 18 residues. From germline, CDR1 is SGHAT and CDR2 FQNNGV. V lost 4 bases to trimming and J lost 0 bases, with 16 bases between them. The CDR3 spells CASSSRAASNSGANVLTF. For the CDR3, the DNA is TGTGCCAGCAGCTCGAGAGCGGCCAGTAACTCTGGGGCCAACGTCCTGACTTTC.

The rearrangement uses TRBV19 and TRBJ2-2, with 12 bases identical to TRBD2. CDR1 is LNHDA, CDR2 SQIVND, per germline (reference sequence). CDR3 length: 19 residues. The ends lost 3 bases at V and 4 bases at J; junction bases unmatched: 12. This CDR3 reads CASSMSASGRAGGTGELFF. In nucleotides, the CDR3 is TGTGCCAGTAGTATGTCCGCTAGCGGGAGGGCCGGAGGCACCGGGGAGCTGTTTTTT.

The chain employs TRBV5-1 and TRBJ2-5, with 10 positions matching TRBD1. This CDR3 region has 15 residues. The germline gives CDR1 SGHRS, CDR2 YFSETQ. V was clipped by 0 bases and J by 5 bases; unmatched bases: 4. CDR3 coding DNA: TGCGCCAGCAGCTTGGCGGGACAGGGGTTTGAGACCCAGTACTTC. This sequence encodes CASSLAGQGFETQYF. The full variable domain, with the rest looked up from reference TRBV5-1 and TRBJ2-5, is KAGVTQTPRYLIKTRGQQVTLSCSPISGHRSVSWYQQTPGQGLQFLFEYFSETQRNKGNFPGRFSGRQFSNSRSEMNVSTLELGDSALYLCASSLAGQGFETQYFGPGTRLLVL.